Reported below is one TCR beta chain. Original methodology: Estimates of nucleated cell counts were drawn from the amplification of reference gene primers. Here immunoSEQ multiplex PCR was the method, and the copy in TCRdb shows in-frame clones only, minus some. V and J calls and clone size come straight from that table; D and trimming were deduced from the DNA. The data show a few hundred thousand clones, with around 90% seen just once and around 1.7% held by the top ten. Categorization into cohorts depended on clinical history that participants reported. This entry comes from a study of blood T cell repertoires in COVID-19. In the study overall: Acute-phase and convalescent COVID-19 samples originated in the United States, Italy and Spain.

The CDR3 runs 15 residues. Germline CDR1 reads SGHTA; CDR2 reads FQGNSA. Trimming pared 1 base from V and 6 bases from J, leaving 13 bases between. The source is a woman aged 18-29 years with acute COVID-19. Sequencing was done on a sample of PBMCs or T cells enriched from blood (not recorded which). The chain employs TRBV7-2 and TRBJ2-1; TRBD2 is a possible D gene (6 bases). The CDR3 is CASSLEGGFRNEQFF. The CDR3 bases are TGTGCCAGCAGCTTAGAAGGAGGGTTCCGCAATGAGCAGTTCTTC.